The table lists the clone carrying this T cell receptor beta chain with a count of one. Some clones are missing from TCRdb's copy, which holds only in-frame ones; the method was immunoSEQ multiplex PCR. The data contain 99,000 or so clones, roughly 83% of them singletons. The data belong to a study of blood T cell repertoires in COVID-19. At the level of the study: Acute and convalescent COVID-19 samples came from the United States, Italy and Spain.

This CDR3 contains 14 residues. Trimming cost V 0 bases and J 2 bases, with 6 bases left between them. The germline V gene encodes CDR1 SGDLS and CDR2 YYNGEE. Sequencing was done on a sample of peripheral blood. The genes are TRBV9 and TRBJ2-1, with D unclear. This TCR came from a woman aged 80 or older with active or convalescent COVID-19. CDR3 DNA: TGTGCCAGCAGCGTAGTTTCAGCCTACAATGAGCAGTTCTTC. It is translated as CASSVVSAYNEQFF.